The 20 T cell receptor beta chains given below trace back to one sample, sequenced in a study of CD8+CD57+ T cells in acquired aplastic anemia. Researchers used genomic DNA as the template to profile TCR beta VDJ and CDR3. A single record per CDR3 protein comes from TCRdb applying MiXCR to the reads. There are some 240,000 distinct CDR3 sequences in the sample; roughly 35% occur only once, and 1% to 1.3% lies in the top ten. The specimen sequenced was sorted CD4+, CD8+, or CD8+CD57+ T cells (not recorded which) from PBMCs. All receptors derive from a human donor in good health, serving as a control.

This clonotype was detected only a few times. This chain uses TRBV11-2 with TRBJ1-2, with D perhaps matching TRBD1 (6 bases). The CDR3 totals 14 residues. Germline CDR1 and CDR2: SGHAT and FQNNGV. V was trimmed by 4 bases and J by 8 bases, leaving 17 bases between them. Here the CDR3 reads CASSSTRDTGGYTF. As DNA, the CDR3 is TGTGCCAGCAGCTCGACCCGGGACACCGGGGGCTACACCTTC. The whole variable domain, filled in from reference TRBV11-2 and TRBJ1-2, reads EAGVAQSPRYKIIEKRQSVAFWCNPISGHATLYWYQQILGQGPKLLIQFQNNGVVDDSQLPKDRFSAERLKGVDSTLKIQPAKLEDSAVYLCASSSTRDTGGYTFGSGTRLTVV.

Remarks on this clonotype: Lacking the conserved final phenylalanine or tryptophan, this CDR3 likely reflects a read error. The gene calls are TRBV7-8 and TRBJ2-5; tentatively, D is TRBD1 or TRBD2 (6 bases each). From germline, CDR1 is SGHVS and CDR2 FQNEAQ. The length of the CDR3 is 18 residues. Trimming shortened V by 5 bases and J by 5 bases, and 27 bases separated the two germline ends. The CDR3 nucleotides are TGTGCCAGCAGCCGACGGAGACCCGGACAGAAGGGGAGGGAGACCCAGTACCTC. Translation gives CASSRRRPGQKGRETQYL.

Of note for this clonotype: This may come from a read error, since a much larger clone is one base off. The V and J genes are TRBV5-6 and TRBJ2-7; a weak D match, TRBD2 (6 bases). Trimming took 5 bases from V and 1 from J, leaving 19 bases between them. There are 16 residues in the CDR3. CDR1 is SGHDT, CDR2 YYEEEE, per germline. The CDR3 DNA reads as TGTGCCAGCAGTTTGTCAGGCGCGCTAGCGTCCTACGAGCAGTACTTC. Its protein is CASSLSGALASYEQYF.

This clonotype was seen repeatedly, ten times or more. The genes are TRBV5-8 and TRBJ2-7; TRBD1 matches 9 bases. The V and J ends lost 5 bases and 2 bases, in that order; junction bases with no gene match: 5. The CDR3 consists of 14 residues. Germline CDR1 reads SGHTS; CDR2 reads YDEGEE. CDR3 sequence reads: CASRRTGATYEQYF. The DNA of the CDR3 is TGTGCCAGCAGGAGGACAGGGGCTACCTACGAGCAGTACTTC.

The chain combines TRBV10-3 with TRBJ2-5; D call uncertain. Trimming left V 5 bases short and J 7 bases short, with 14 bases between. Germline CDR1 reads ENHRY; CDR2 reads SYGVKD. This CDR3 has 13 amino acids. CDR3 loop: CAISYSIVGTQYF. CDR3 sequence (DNA): TGTGCCATCAGTTACTCTATCGTCGGGACCCAGTACTTC.

This clonotype was found many times. The V call is TRBV5-1, the J call TRBJ1-3; tentatively, D is TRBD1 (6 bases). Germline CDR1 is SGHRS and CDR2 is YFSETQ. The CDR3 sequence is 16 residues long. V lost 0 bases and J lost 4, with 14 bases in between. Here the CDR3 reads CASSLVAAGDGNTIYF. Here the CDR3 DNA reads TGCGCCAGCAGCTTGGTTGCGGCAGGGGACGGAAACACCATATATTTT.

This clonotype showed up just a few times. This sequence joins TRBV11-2 and TRBJ1-3; D gene ambiguous. CDR3 length equals 15 residues. Trimming removed 3 bases from V and 0 bases from J, with 9 bases in between. From germline, CDR1 is SGHAT and CDR2 FQNNGV. The CDR3 DNA reads TGTGCCAGCAGCTTTTCTAGGGACTCTGGAAACACCATATATTTT. It translates to CASSFSRDSGNTIYF.

This clonotype has ten or more counts. The rearrangement uses TRBV2 and TRBJ1-4, with 7 positions matching TRBD1. The CDR3 extends over 14 amino acids. Unmatched junction bases numbered 7, after V lost 5 bases and J lost 7 bases. Germline values: CDR1 SNHLY, CDR2 FYNNEI. In DNA form, the CDR3 reads TGTGCCAGCAGTTTCAGGGGGTTCGGTGAAAAACTGTTTTTT. This codes for CASSFRGFGEKLFF.

This clonotype was observed once. This clone may be a read error of a much larger clone one base away. The rearrangement uses TRBV2 and TRBJ2-5, with a possible D match to TRBD1 (6 bases). The J call is uncertain, as TRBJ2-7 better fits the DNA end. Germline CDR1 and CDR2: SNHLY and FYNNEI. This CDR3 is built from 18 residues. The CDR3 bases are TGTGCCGGCAGTGACCGCCAAGGGGCTCGACAGGACAGCTACGAGCAGTACTTC. Protein: CAGSDRQGARQDSYEQYF.

This clonotype was detected a few times. The chain uses TRBV7-3 and TRBJ2-5; TRBD1 agrees at 12 bases. Germline V gene data show CDR1 as SGHTA and CDR2 as FQGTGA. V lost 4 bases, J lost 3 bases, and 3 bases stayed unmatched. The CDR3 length is 15 residues. CDR3 loop: CASSSGTGGEETQYF. The CDR3 nucleotides read TGTGCCAGCAGCTCGGGGACAGGGGGCGAAGAGACCCAGTACTTC.

CDR3 protein: CAIAGTGAYEQYF. The CDR3 DNA follows: TGTGCCATCGCCGGGACAGGGGCCTACGAGCAGTACTTC. The V gene is TRBV2, the J gene TRBJ2-7; TRBD1 matches 10 bases. Germline values: CDR1 SNHLY, CDR2 FYNNEI. This CDR3 has 13 residues. The V segment lost 10 bases and the J segment 2 bases; nucleotides outside the gene matches: 5.

This clonotype was recorded at least ten times. Here the CDR3 DNA reads TGCAGTGCTAGGGGAGAAGTCAATCAGCCCCAGCATTTT. This translates into CSARGEVNQPQHF. The chain links TRBV20-1 to TRBJ1-5; D is unresolved. This CDR3 spans 13 amino acids. The germline V gene has CDR1 DFQATT and CDR2 SNEGSKA (reference sequence). Between the trimmed V and J ends, which lost 3 bases and 3 bases, there was a span of 9 bases.

Concerning this clonotype itself: The junction departs from germline at one end; a sequencing error may be responsible. V and J are TRBV10-3 and TRBJ2-1; D unclear. CDR1 and CDR2 (germline): ENHRY, SYGVKD. The CDR3 runs 15 residues. CDR3 sequence: CASSTRKGDWDEQFF. The CDR3 region has the DNA TGTGCCAGCAGTACCCGAAAGGGTGACTGGGATGAGCAGTTCTTC.

The chain combines TRBV5-1 with TRBJ2-7; 10 nucleotides line up with TRBD2. Germline V lookup: CDR1 SGHRS, CDR2 YFSETQ. V lost 4 bases to trimming and J lost 5 bases; unmatched junction nucleotides: 6. The length of the CDR3 is 14 residues. CDR3 bases: TGCGCCAGCAGCAGGGGACTAGCGTCCCACGAGCAGTACTTC. Residues: CASSRGLASHEQYF. The complete variable domain, with remaining parts taken from reference TRBV5-1 and TRBJ2-7, reads KAGVTQTPRYLIKTRGQQVTLSCSPISGHRSVSWYQQTPGQGLQFLFEYFSETQRNKGNFPGRFSGRQFSNSRSEMNVSTLELGDSALYLCASSRGLASHEQYFGPGTRLTVT.

This sequence joins TRBV3-1 and TRBJ2-3, with 8 nucleotides matching TRBD1. The CDR3 extends over 12 amino acids. Germline-derived CDR1 and CDR2 are LGHDT and YNNKEL (reference sequence). V trimming: 8 bases; J trimming: 2 bases; junction bases outside the gene matches: 0. The CDR3 reads CASQGATDTQYF. Written as DNA, the CDR3 is TGTGCCAGCCAGGGGGCCACAGATACGCAGTATTTT.

J is TRBJ1-3 and V is TRBV7-8, with D possibly TRBD1 on 5 matching bases. Trimming left V 2 bases short and J 2 bases short, with 7 bases between. CDR3 length: 14 amino acids. CDR1 is SGHVS, CDR2 FQNEAQ, per germline. CDR3 coding DNA: TGTGCCAGCAGCTTATCGGACACTGGAAACACCATATATTTT. Amino acids: CASSLSDTGNTIYF.

This clonotype was recorded a few times. The chain carries TRBV5-1 and TRBJ1-1; possibly TRBD1 for D (6 bases). V was pared by 0 bases and J by 1 base, with 13 bases between. CDR1 SGHRS and CDR2 YFSETQ come from the germline V gene. This CDR3 has 16 amino acids. The CDR3 reads CASSLGGGGKNTEAFF. DNA of the CDR3: TGCGCCAGCAGCTTGGGGGGCGGGGGCAAGAACACTGAAGCTTTCTTT.

This clonotype has just a few counts. No conserved phenylalanine or tryptophan is present at the end of the CDR3, so a read error is the likely explanation. The chain joins TRBV7-3 to TRBJ2-7; D remains ambiguous. This CDR3 has 11 residues. CDR1 and CDR2 (germline): SGHTA, FQGTGA. V lost 5 bases and J 1 base, leaving 3 bases between the germline ends. CDR3 residues: CASSHSYEQYL. The CDR3 nucleotides read TGTGCCAGCAGCCATTCCTACGAGCAGTACCTC.

The rearrangement uses TRBV7-2 and TRBJ1-5; 7 bases agree with TRBD1. CDR1 is SGHTA and CDR2 is FQGNSA in the germline V gene. The CDR3 runs 14 residues. Losses at the gene ends were 3 bases for V and 6 bases for J; bases not matched to a gene: 5. The CDR3 protein is CASSFRGDGQPQHF. CDR3 DNA: TGTGCCAGCAGCTTCAGGGGGGACGGTCAGCCCCAGCATTTT. Using reference TRBV7-2 and TRBJ1-5 for the parts outside the CDR3, the full variable domain is GAGVSQSPSNKVTEKGKDVELRCDPISGHTALYWYRQSLGQGLEFLIYFQGNSAPDKSGLPSDRFSAERTGGSVSTLTIQRTQQEDSAVYLCASSFRGDGQPQHFGDGTRLSIL.

The V and J genes are TRBV25-1 and TRBJ2-1, with D perhaps TRBD1 or TRBD2 (6 bases each). The CDR3 length is 15 residues. Trimming removed 1 base from V and 9 bases from J, with 16 bases in between. CDR1 is MGHDK, CDR2 SYGVNS, per germline. The CDR3 here is CASSEFGGRTVEQFF. Written as DNA, the CDR3 is TGTGCCAGCAGTGAATTCGGGGGCCGTACAGTTGAGCAGTTCTTC.